This T cell receptor (beta chain) emerged from a study of quantifying T cell responses using KT2 cells. Study information: cDNA was made from DNase-treated RNA using alpha and beta constant primers.

A single-stranded UMI oligo with SP2 sequence was ligated to cDNA 3' ends. An equimolar mix of RC1.1 and RC1.2 primed the beta chain across TRBC1 and TRBC2. TCRdb called the UMI-ligation and nested PCR reads again in MiXCR, with one record for every CDR3 protein. The sample includes fewer than 50,000 distinct CDR3 sequences, approximately 17% of them seen just once. V lost 7 bases and J lost 1, with 15 bases in between. The CDR3 length is 15 residues. This clonotype was observed a few times. Sequenced sample: PBMCs spiked with cells of the T cell clone KT2. This receptor was taken from a human donor. The V gene is TRBV12-3 or TRBV12-4, the J gene TRBJ2-3; TRBD2 is a possible D gene (5 bases). Here the CDR3 reads CASTLTGSRTDTQYF. The CDR3 DNA reads as TGTGCCAGCACTCTTACGGGGTCTCGCACAGATACGCAGTATTTT.